This T cell receptor beta chain was documented in a study of radiotherapy plus CTLA-4 blockade in lung cancer. The method was immunoSEQ multiplex PCR; TCRdb's version includes in-frame clones alone and lacks a portion of them. The table shows roughly 62,000 clones, with roughly 80% occurring only once. CDR1 and CDR2 from the germline V gene are KGHSH and LQKENI. This CDR3 has 15 residues. Trimming shortened V by 3 bases and J by 6 bases, and 18 bases separated the two germline ends. The chain combines TRBV18 with TRBJ2-7; either TRBD1 or TRBD2 may fit D (5 bases each). The clonotype originates from a human donor with non-small cell lung cancer who had a complete response to radiotherapy plus ipilimumab. Sequences were derived from peripheral blood, sampled from a patient treated with radiotherapy plus ipilimumab. The CDR3 loop reads CASSPSRDARGEQYF. The CDR3 DNA reads as TGTGCCAGCTCACCGTCAAGGGACGCCCGTGGCGAGCAGTACTTC. Together with reference TRBV18 and TRBJ2-7, the CDR3 gives the full variable domain: NAGVMQNPRHLVRRRGQEARLRCSPMKGHSHVYWYRQLPEEGLKFMVYLQKENIIDESGMPKERFSAEFPKEGPSILRIQQVVRGDSAAYFCASSPSRDARGEQYFGPGTRLTVT.